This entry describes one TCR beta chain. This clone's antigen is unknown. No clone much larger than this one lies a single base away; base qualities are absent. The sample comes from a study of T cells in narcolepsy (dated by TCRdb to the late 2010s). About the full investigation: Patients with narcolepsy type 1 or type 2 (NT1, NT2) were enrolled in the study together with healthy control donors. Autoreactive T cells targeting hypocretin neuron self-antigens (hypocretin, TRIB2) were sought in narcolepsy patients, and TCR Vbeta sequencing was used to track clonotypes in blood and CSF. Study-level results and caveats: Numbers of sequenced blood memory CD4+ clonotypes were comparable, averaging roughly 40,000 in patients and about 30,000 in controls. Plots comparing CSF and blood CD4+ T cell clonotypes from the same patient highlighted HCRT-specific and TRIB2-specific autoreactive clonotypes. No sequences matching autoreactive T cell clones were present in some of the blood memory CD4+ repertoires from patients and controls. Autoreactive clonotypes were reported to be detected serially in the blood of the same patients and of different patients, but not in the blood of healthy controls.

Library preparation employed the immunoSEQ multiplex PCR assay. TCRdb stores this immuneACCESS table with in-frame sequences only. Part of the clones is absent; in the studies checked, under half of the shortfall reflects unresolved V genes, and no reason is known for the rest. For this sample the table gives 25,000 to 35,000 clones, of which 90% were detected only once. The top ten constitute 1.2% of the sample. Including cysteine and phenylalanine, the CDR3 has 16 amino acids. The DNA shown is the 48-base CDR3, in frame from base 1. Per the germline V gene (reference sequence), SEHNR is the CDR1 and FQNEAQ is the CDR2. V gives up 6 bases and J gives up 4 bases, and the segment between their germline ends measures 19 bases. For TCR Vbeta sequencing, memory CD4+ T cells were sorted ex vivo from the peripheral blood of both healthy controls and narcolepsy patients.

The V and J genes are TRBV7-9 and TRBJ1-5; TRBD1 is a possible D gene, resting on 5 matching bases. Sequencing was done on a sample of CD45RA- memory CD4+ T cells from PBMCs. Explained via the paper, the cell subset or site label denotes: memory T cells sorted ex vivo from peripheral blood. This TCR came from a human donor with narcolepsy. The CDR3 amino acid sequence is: CASRIVIIGGNQPQHF. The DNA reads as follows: TGTGCCAGCAGAATAGTCATTATCGGGGGAAATCAGCCCCAGCATTTT.